Detailed here is one TCR beta chain. Its cognate antigen is unknown. Expressed TCRB transcripts were sequenced because the isolated RNA had all been reverse transcribed beforehand. Generated by immunoSEQ multiplex PCR, the TCRdb table keeps only in-frame clones and is missing some. The table has a few hundred thousand clones, about 10% seen once. The entry originates in a study of beta chain features in type 1 diabetes. Cells sorted by CD45RO/CCR7/CD25/CD127/CD95/CD27 comprised CD4+ naive, central memory, regulatory and stem cell-like memory cells. Study-level results: Moderate yet significant TCRB CDR3 shortening was seen in Type 1 diabetes patients in all four CD4+ subsets.

Germline CDR1 is MDHEN and CDR2 is SYDVKM. Germline trimming cut 6 bases from V and 8 bases from J; bases unmatched to any gene: 9. The CDR3 spans 13 residues. V is TRBV28 and J is TRBJ1-2; 7 positions agree with TRBD1. This receptor was taken from a man younger than 40 with type 1 diabetes. Sequences were obtained from central memory CD4+ T cells from blood. The CDR3: CASSSGTAWGYTF. CDR3 coding DNA: TGTGCCAGCAGCTCCGGGACAGCCTGGGGCTACACCTTC.